One and the same sample provided the 30 T cell receptor beta chains below, sequenced in a study of cytotoxic CD8 clonotypes in ibrutinib-treated CLL. Measured with immunoSEQ multiplex PCR; TCRdb has only the in-frame clones, and not every one. Here the sample spans roughly 250,000 clones, under 75% being singletons. This specimen was PBMCs, taken after 24 months of ibrutinib treatment. The receptor source for this set is a human donor with chronic lymphocytic leukemia.

This chain connects TRBV15 to TRBJ2-7, with D unclear. The CDR3 has 17 residues. Germline CDR1 and CDR2: LNHNV and YYDKDF (reference sequence). V lost 0 bases to trimming and J lost 6 bases, with 21 bases between them. The CDR3: CATSRDVAASRYGEQYF. The CDR3 bases are TGTGCCACCAGCAGAGATGTTGCGGCCTCTAGGTACGGCGAGCAGTACTTC.

The V call is TRBV27, the J call TRBJ2-5; D not certain. From germline, CDR1 is MNHEY and CDR2 SMNVEV (reference sequence). V lost 3 bases and J 5 bases, leaving 10 bases between the germline ends. The CDR3 is 13 residues long. The CDR3 protein is CASSFLPGETQYF. CDR3 sequence (DNA): TGTGCCAGCAGTTTTCTTCCCGGGGAGACCCAGTACTTC.

This rearrangement joins TRBV5-4 to TRBJ2-6; tentatively, D is TRBD1 or TRBD2 (6 bases each). Trimming removed 3 bases at V and 0 bases at J, with 10 bases between. The CDR3 covers 16 residues. Looked up from germline, CDR1 is SGHNT and CDR2 is YYREEE (reference sequence). The CDR3 region has the DNA TGTGCCAGCAGCTCGGGGGCCCCCTCTGGGGCCAACGTCCTGACTTTC. Translated: CASSSGAPSGANVLTF.

The chain couples TRBV7-3 to TRBJ2-2; D remains ambiguous. The CDR3 totals 12 residues. V lost 3 bases and J 7 bases, leaving 6 bases between the germline ends. Germline V gene data show CDR1 as SGHTA and CDR2 as FQGTGA. In DNA, the CDR3 is TGTGCCAGCAGCTTTCTAAACGGGGAGCTGTTTTTT. Its protein product is CASSFLNGELFF.

This clone showed up just once. V is TRBV7-2 and J is TRBJ2-1; TRBD2 agrees at 7 bases. Trimming at V came to 3 bases and at J to 3 bases, leaving 5 bases not matched to a gene. CDR1 and CDR2 (germline): SGHTA, FQGNSA. This CDR3 region has 15 residues. The CDR3 DNA sequence: TGTGCCAGCAGCTTTTCGGGAGGACACTACAATGAGCAGTTCTTC. Amino acid sequence: CASSFSGGHYNEQFF.

The chain uses TRBV28 and TRBJ1-2, with TRBD1 matching over 8 bases. J lost 5 bases, V lost 2 bases, and 10 bases had no gene match. Germline loops: CDR1 MDHEN, CDR2 SYDVKM. There are 16 residues in the CDR3. The CDR3 reads CASSLGRGQGLYGYTF. CDR3 bases: TGTGCCAGCAGTTTAGGGAGAGGACAGGGACTTTATGGCTACACCTTC.

The chain couples TRBV4-3 to TRBJ2-3, with D perhaps assigned TRBD1 or TRBD2 (5 bases each). Germline CDR1 and CDR2: LGHNA and YSLEER. The V gene lost 0 bases and the J gene lost 3 bases, with 19 bases spanning the gap. The CDR3 spans 18 residues. The CDR3 here is CASSQDWYSGEGTDTQYF. As DNA, the CDR3 is TGCGCCAGCAGCCAAGATTGGTACAGCGGTGAGGGGACAGATACGCAGTATTTT.

The V gene is TRBV13, the J gene TRBJ2-6; 12 bases fit TRBD2. V lost 0 bases and J lost 2; bases outside the gene matches: 5. The CDR3 runs to 19 residues. Germline V lookup: CDR1 PRHDT, CDR2 FYEKMQ (reference sequence). The CDR3 nucleotides are TGTGCCAGCAGCTTAGGGGCTAGCGGGAGGGCAGCTGGGGCCAACGTCCTGACTTTC. Its protein is CASSLGASGRAAGANVLTF.

This chain uses TRBV5-1 with TRBJ2-7; possible D gene TRBD1, 5 bases. The germline gives CDR1 SGHRS, CDR2 YFSETQ. Trimming shortened V by 3 bases and J by 2 bases, and 18 bases separated the two germline ends. The CDR3 has 16 residues. The DNA for the CDR3 is TGCGCCAGCAGCTCAAACGGACAAGAGTTCGCCTACGAGCAGTACTTC. Translated: CASSSNGQEFAYEQYF.

The chain uses TRBV18 and TRBJ2-1, with a tentative D call TRBD1 (5 bases). Between the trimmed V and J ends, which lost 4 bases and 3 bases, there was a span of 16 bases. The CDR3 loop spans 16 amino acids. CDR1 and CDR2 (germline): KGHSH, LQKENI. The CDR3 region has the DNA TGTGCCAGCTCACTTGCGGTCCTAGGGGACTACAATGAGCAGTTCTTC. As protein: CASSLAVLGDYNEQFF.

The chain uses TRBV7-6 and TRBJ1-5; the D is unclear. Germline CDR1 reads SGHVS; CDR2 reads FNYEAQ. The CDR3 totals 15 residues. Between the trimmed V and J ends, which lost 2 bases and 6 bases, there was a span of 14 bases. CDR3 protein: CASSLPGKTGQPQHF. The CDR3 DNA reads TGTGCCAGCAGCTTACCTGGGAAAACCGGTCAGCCCCAGCATTTT.

This sequence joins TRBV30 and TRBJ2-6; 10 bases map to TRBD1. CDR3 length equals 16 residues. J lost 0 bases, V lost 8 bases, and 7 bases had no gene match. Germline CDR1 GTSNPN, CDR2 SVGIG (reference sequence). The CDR3 bases are TGTGCCAAGGCCGGGACAGGGGCCTCTGGGGCCAACGTCCTGACTTTC. Protein sequence: CAKAGTGASGANVLTF.

J is TRBJ2-7 and V is TRBV11-2, with D possibly being TRBD2 (5 bases). Germline values: CDR1 SGHAT, CDR2 FQNNGV. The CDR3 spans 15 residues. V shed 1 base and J shed 5 bases, with 15 bases lying between them. CDR3 residues: CASSLGSGSYDEQYF. CDR3 DNA sequence: TGTGCCAGCAGCTTAGGGTCGGGGTCATATGACGAGCAGTACTTC.

The V and J genes are TRBV19 and TRBJ1-1; perhaps TRBD1 as D (5 bases). Germline V lookup: CDR1 LNHDA, CDR2 SQIVND (reference sequence). The CDR3 covers 16 residues. Trimming took off 1 base at V and 1 base at J, with 13 bases between the two ends. The DNA for the CDR3 is TGTGCCAGTAGTATAGCCCGACAGACATCGAACACTGAAGCTTTCTTT. It specifies CASSIARQTSNTEAFF.

This clone was seen a few times. The chain combines TRBV27 with TRBJ2-1; 7 nucleotides align to TRBD2. J was trimmed by 5 bases and V by 6 bases; bases with no gene match: 10. This CDR3 is built from 15 residues. Germline values: CDR1 MNHEY, CDR2 SMNVEV (reference sequence). DNA of the CDR3: TGTGCCAGCAGGGGGGGGATAGTTTACCACAATGAGCAGTTCTTC. Protein: CASRGGIVYHNEQFF.

This chain links TRBV11-3 with TRBJ2-1, with a tentative D call TRBD1 (5 bases). Deletions cut 5 bases from V and 9 bases from J, with 17 bases between. The CDR3 has 14 amino acids. Germline CDR1 SGHNT, CDR2 YENEEA. The CDR3 nucleotides are TGTGCCAGCAGCCCTTTCCCAGGGCAAAGTGAGCAGTTCTTC. The encoded protein is CASSPFPGQSEQFF.

V is TRBV28 and J is TRBJ2-1; maybe TRBD2 (6 bases). The V gene lost 8 bases and the J gene lost 9 bases, with 17 bases spanning the gap. This CDR3 region has 13 residues. CDR1 and CDR2 from the germline V gene are MDHEN and SYDVKM. The CDR3 sequence is CASGRRTVGEQFF. For the CDR3, the DNA is TGTGCCAGCGGGAGGCGAACCGTCGGTGAGCAGTTCTTC.

The genes are TRBV4-3 and TRBJ2-7; 7 bases map to TRBD1. Germline V gene data show CDR1 as LGHNA and CDR2 as YSLEER. This CDR3 comprises 16 residues. V lost 1 base to trimming and J lost 5 bases; unmatched junction nucleotides: 11. The CDR3 is CASSQGLRQGEDEQYF. CDR3 bases: TGCGCCAGCAGCCAAGGCTTACGACAGGGCGAGGACGAGCAGTACTTC.

V usage is TRBV5-1 and J usage is TRBJ1-5; 7 bases are shared with TRBD1. This CDR3 is built from 15 residues. Germline-derived CDR1 and CDR2 are SGHRS and YFSETQ. V shed 4 bases, J shed 2 bases, and the junction held 6 bases outside the gene matches. In nucleotides, the CDR3 is TGCGCCAGCAGCGTGGACGGGACAGGCAATCAGCCCCAGCATTTT. This encodes CASSVDGTGNQPQHF.

The CDR3 reads CASRYLAGNTIYF. CDR3 coding DNA: TGTGCCAGCAGATACTTGGCTGGAAACACCATATATTTT. This chain joins TRBV27 and TRBJ1-3; no definite D call. Germline V gene lookup returns CDR1 MNHEY and CDR2 SMNVEV (reference sequence). Trimming removed 6 bases from V and 2 bases from J, with 8 bases in between. CDR3 length: 13 residues.

This clone was observed a handful of times. J is TRBJ1-2 and V is TRBV2; tentatively, D is TRBD1 (5 bases). The CDR3 sequence is 13 residues long. Germline CDR1 SNHLY, CDR2 FYNNEI. V was pared by 8 bases and J by 4 bases, with 14 bases between. Written as DNA, the CDR3 is TGTGCCAGCGAATGGGACCGCATCTATGGCTACACCTTC. Translating it yields CASEWDRIYGYTF.

This clone was recorded a few times. The chain combines TRBV5-5 with TRBJ1-2; D ambiguous. Trimming left V 5 bases short and J 8 bases short, with 10 bases between. The CDR3 totals 11 residues. The germline gives CDR1 SGHKS, CDR2 YYEKEE (reference sequence). The CDR3 sequence: CASRWAEGYTF. In nucleotides, the CDR3 is TGTGCCAGCAGATGGGCAGAAGGCTACACCTTC.

The V call is TRBV7-2, the J call TRBJ2-1; weak D call: TRBD1 (6 bases). The CDR3 consists of 13 residues. Between the trimmed V and J ends, which lost 5 bases and 7 bases, there was a span of 12 bases. CDR1 is SGHTA, CDR2 FQGNSA, per germline. CDR3 residues: CASSISTGNEQFF. In DNA form, the CDR3 reads TGTGCCAGCAGCATTTCGACAGGAAATGAGCAGTTCTTC.

This clone is a singleton in its sample. As DNA, the CDR3 is TGTGCCAGCAGCCCTACCTATGGACTAGCGGGAGGTCGGACACACGATACGCAGTATTTT. Amino acid sequence: CASSPTYGLAGGRTHDTQYF. J is TRBJ2-3 and V is TRBV13; TRBD2 matches 14 bases. Germline V CDR1 and CDR2: PRHDT, FYEKMQ (reference sequence). CDR3 length: 20 amino acids. V dropped 5 bases and J dropped 6; count of bases not matched to a gene: 19. Full variable domain (remainder filled in from reference TRBV13 and TRBJ2-3): AAGVIQSPRHLIKEKRETATLKCYPIPRHDTVYWYQQGPGQDPQFLISFYEKMQSDKGSIPDRFSAQQFSDYHSELNMSSLELGDSALYFCASSPTYGLAGGRTHDTQYFGPGTRLTVL.

This clone occurred a few times. Here the CDR3 DNA reads TGTGCCAGCAGTTACGGGTTCACCTCTGGAAACACCATATATTTT. It specifies CASSYGFTSGNTIYF. The chain recombines TRBV6-6 with TRBJ1-3; the D is unclear. Between the trimmed V and J ends, which lost 2 bases and 0 bases, there was a span of 8 bases. CDR1 is MNHNY and CDR2 is SVGAGI in the germline V gene (reference sequence). The CDR3 covers 15 residues.

The J gene is TRBJ2-7, the V gene TRBV2; TRBD2 agrees at 9 bases. Germline loops: CDR1 SNHLY, CDR2 FYNNEI. V was pared by 6 bases and J by 2 bases, with 5 bases of the junction left unmatched. This CDR3 is built from 14 residues. CDR3 residues: CASSPSGTAYEQYF. The CDR3 DNA reads TGTGCCAGCAGCCCTAGCGGGACGGCCTACGAGCAGTACTTC.

V gene TRBV11-2 combines with J gene TRBJ2-3; tentative D call: TRBD2 (5 bases). Germline lookup yields CDR1 SGHAT and CDR2 FQNNGV. V gave up 0 bases and J gave up 1 base, with 11 bases separating them. This CDR3 is 16 amino acids long. The CDR3 coding sequence is TGTGCCAGCAGCTTAGATGAGGCGGGCGGCACAGATACGCAGTATTTT. It encodes CASSLDEAGGTDTQYF.

This clone was seen more than once but under ten times. The chain couples TRBV7-6 to TRBJ2-7; 14 bases line up with TRBD2. V trimming: 5 bases; J trimming: 4 bases; junction bases outside the gene matches: 1. The CDR3 runs 14 residues. Looked up from germline, CDR1 is SGHVS and CDR2 is FNYEAQ. DNA for the CDR3: TGTGCCAGCAGCCGGACTAGCGGGAGGTACGAGCAGTACTTC. Protein: CASSRTSGRYEQYF.

This clone has only one observation. This chain connects TRBV19 to TRBJ2-2; TRBD2 agrees at 7 bases. The length of the CDR3 is 16 residues. CDR1 and CDR2 (germline): LNHDA, SQIVND (reference sequence). V shed 3 bases and J 1 base; nucleotides not matched to a gene: 5. This chain's CDR3 is CASSIDGRRNTGELFF. The CDR3 coding sequence is TGTGCCAGTAGTATTGACGGGAGGAGGAACACCGGGGAGCTGTTTTTT.

J is TRBJ1-5 and V is TRBV28; D unresolved. The V gene's germline CDR1 is MDHEN and CDR2 SYDVKM. The V end lost 2 bases, the J end lost 0 bases, and 14 bases lay between the germline ends. This CDR3 comprises 17 residues. The CDR3 region has the DNA TGTGCCAGCAGTTTAAGTGACGCGGGATATAGCAATCAGCCCCAGCATTTT. This sequence encodes CASSLSDAGYSNQPQHF.